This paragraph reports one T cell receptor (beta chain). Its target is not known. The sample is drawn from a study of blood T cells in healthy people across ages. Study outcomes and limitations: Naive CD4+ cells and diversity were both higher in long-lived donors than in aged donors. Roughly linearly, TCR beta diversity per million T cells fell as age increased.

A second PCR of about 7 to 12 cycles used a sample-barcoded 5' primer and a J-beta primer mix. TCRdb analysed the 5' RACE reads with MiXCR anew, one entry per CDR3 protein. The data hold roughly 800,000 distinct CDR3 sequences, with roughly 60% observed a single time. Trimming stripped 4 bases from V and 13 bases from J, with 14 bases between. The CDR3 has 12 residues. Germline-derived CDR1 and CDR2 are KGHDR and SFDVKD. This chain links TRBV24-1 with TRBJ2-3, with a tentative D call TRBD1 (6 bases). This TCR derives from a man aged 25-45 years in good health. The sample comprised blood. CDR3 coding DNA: TGTGCCACCAGTGACTTCCGACAGGTGGAGTATTTT. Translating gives CATSDFRQVEYF.